A selection of T cell receptor beta chains follows, all from one sample in a study of blood T cell repertoires in COVID-19. Clones were read by immunoSEQ multiplex PCR, and TCRdb kept only the in-frame ones, dropping some. The sample holds approximately 99,000 clones, around 87% seen once. The sample taken for sequencing was peripheral blood. These receptors originate from a human donor in a cohort sampled during active COVID-19. Both conserved end residues are part of each CDR3. A D gene is named only where the DNA matches it firmly. Clone size is stated in some rows and not others, as once, few, many or a class when expanded.

>NA|TRBV3-1/TRBV3-2|NA|TRBJ1-3
CASSISTGAGNTIYF
TGTGCCAGCAGCATTTCGACAGGAGCTGGAAACACCATATATTTT
>NA|TRBV9|NA|TRBJ2-5
CASSVATQETQYF
TGTGCCAGCAGCGTAGCTACCCAAGAGACCCAGTACTTC
>NA|TRBV6-2/TRBV6-3|NA|TRBJ2-1
CASSFPLAFSSYNEQFF
TGTGCCAGCAGTTTCCCCCTAGCCTTTAGCTCCTACAATGAGCAGTTCTTC
>NA|TRBV9|TRBD1|TRBJ2-7
CASSVGDSEQYF
TGTGCCAGCAGCGTAGGGGACAGCGAGCAGTACTTC
>NA|TRBV20-1|NA|TRBJ1-4
CSASQGLSGKLFF
TGCAGTGCTAGTCAAGGACTGAGCGGAAAACTGTTTTTT
>few|TRBV6-5|TRBD1|TRBJ1-3
CASRLTGGNTIYF
TGTGCCAGCAGGTTGACAGGGGGAAACACCATATATTTT
>NA|TRBV3-1/TRBV3-2|NA|TRBJ1-2
CASSPTGGRGAGTF
TGTGCCAGCAGCCCCACGGGGGGCCGTGGGGCCGGCACCTTC
>NA|TRBV24-1|NA|TRBJ2-1
CATSDLTGQSGFNEQFF
TGTGCCACCAGTGATTTGACAGGCCAATCCGGATTCAATGAGCAGTTCTTC
>NA|TRBV9|NA|TRBJ2-3
CASSGHRETDTQYF
TGTGCCAGCAGCGGTCACAGGGAAACAGATACGCAGTATTTT
>NA|TRBV6-1|NA|TRBJ1-2
CASSDRYGYTF
TGTGCCAGCAGTGACCGGTATGGCTACACCTTC
>NA|TRBV28|TRBD1|TRBJ1-1
CASNPGGRSEAFF
TGTGCCAGCAACCCAGGGGGGCGGTCTGAAGCTTTCTTT
>NA|TRBV28|TRBD1|TRBJ1-5
CASTRGTGPFNQPQHF
TGTGCCAGCACCCGGGGGACAGGGCCGTTCAATCAGCCCCAGCATTTT
>NA|TRBV2|TRBD1|TRBJ1-5
CATLPGTVPSQPQHF
TGTGCCACTCTACCCGGGACAGTACCCAGTCAGCCCCAGCATTTT
>once|TRBV4-1|NA|TRBJ2-3
CASSELDTQYF
TGCGCCAGCAGCGAACTAGATACGCAGTATTTT
>NA|TRBV7-3|TRBD2|TRBJ2-5
CASSLRRGIAGVIQETQYF
TGTGCCAGCAGCTTGCGGAGGGGGATAGCGGGAGTGATCCAAGAGACCCAGTACTTC
>NA|TRBV7-9|NA|TRBJ2-6
CASSSQGLSGANVLTF
TGTGCCAGCAGCTCCCAGGGCCTCTCTGGGGCCAACGTCCTGACTTTC
>NA|TRBV28|NA|TRBJ2-2
CASSLYQQITGELFF
TGTGCCAGCAGTTTATATCAACAGATCACCGGGGAGCTGTTTTTT
>NA|TRBV6-6|NA|TRBJ1-2
CASSRGFPRFSNYGYTF
TGTGCCAGCAGTCGCGGGTTCCCCCGGTTTTCGAACTATGGCTACACCTTC
>NA|TRBV2|TRBD2|TRBJ2-5
CASSVSGRAGETQYF
TGTGCCAGCAGTGTTAGCGGGAGGGCCGGCGAGACCCAGTACTTC
>NA|TRBV10-3|TRBD2|TRBJ2-1
CAIRTGTSLNEQFF
TGTGCCATCAGAACCGGGACTAGCTTAAATGAGCAGTTCTTC
>NA|TRBV3-1/TRBV3-2|NA|TRBJ2-7
CASSQTQNQQYF
TGTGCCAGCAGCCAGACTCAAAACCAGCAGTACTTC
>NA|TRBV29-1|NA|TRBJ2-7
CSVEVETGSYEQYF
TGCAGCGTTGAAGTAGAAACAGGATCCTACGAGCAGTACTTC
>NA|TRBV21-1|NA|TRBJ2-7
CASRRDRAYDEQYF
TGTGCCAGCAGGAGGGACAGGGCATATGACGAGCAGTACTTC